This T cell receptor beta chain is from a study of blood T cell repertoires in COVID-19. Trimming left V 0 bases short and J 0 bases short, with 10 bases between. Germline V gene sequence: CDR1 SGDLS, CDR2 YYNGEE. The CDR3 is made up of 16 amino acids. The protocol was immunoSEQ multiplex PCR, while the TCRdb copy is restricted to in-frame clones and leaves out a portion. The data show 140,000 to 150,000 clones, with 84% seen just once and under 7% held by the top ten. The sample was PBMCs or T cells enriched from blood (not recorded which). V gene TRBV9 combines with J gene TRBJ1-3; D may be TRBD1 (6 bases). The sequence was obtained from a woman between 50 and 59 years old who had been exposed to COVID-19. The CDR3 is CASSVAGAYSGNTIYF. The CDR3 region has the DNA TGTGCCAGCAGCGTAGCAGGGGCCTACTCTGGAAACACCATATATTTT.